One sample yielded the 9 T cell receptor beta chains listed below, sequenced in a study of Graves' ophthalmopathy and Graves' hyperthyroidism. RNA served as the template for amplifying TCR beta CDR3 regions. First-round RT-PCR used HTBI primers; second-round multiplex PCR followed. One entry per CDR3 protein results from TCRdb running MiXCR on the multiplex PCR reads. This sample has about 380,000 distinct CDR3 sequences, with approximately 15% found just once. Sequencing was carried out using peripheral blood. All receptors derive from a woman between 18 and 30 years old with stable Graves' hyperthyroidism.

This clonotype was detected ten times or more. This chain uses TRBV19 with TRBJ1-5; D perhaps matches TRBD1 (5 bases). The germline V gene encodes CDR1 LNHDA and CDR2 SQIVND (reference sequence). Trimming stripped 6 bases from V and 7 bases from J, with 13 bases between. This CDR3 spans 13 amino acids. DNA for the CDR3: TGTGCCAGTAGCCAGGGACGGGGACAGCCCCAGCATTTT. This translates into CASSQGRGQPQHF.

This clonotype was recorded a few times. This chain links TRBV6-1 with TRBJ1-1; the match to TRBD1 covers 10 bases. The ends lost 6 bases at V and 11 bases at J; junction bases unmatched: 15. CDR1 MNHNS and CDR2 SASEGT come from the germline V gene. The CDR3 covers 15 residues. The CDR3 region is CASSRSGTGVGRAFF. CDR3 DNA sequence: TGTGCCAGCAGCCGCTCAGGGACAGGGGTCGGTCGGGCTTTCTTT.

This clonotype showed up many times. The chain combines TRBV5-1 with TRBJ1-1, with TRBD1 matching 10 bases. With 4 bases clipped from V and 5 bases from J, the junction kept 11 bases outside the gene matches. This CDR3 comprises 16 residues. Germline CDR1 is SGHRS and CDR2 is YFSETQ. The chain's CDR3 is CASSLTYRTGGTEAFF. CDR3 in DNA: TGCGCCAGCAGCCTCACCTATCGGACAGGGGGTACTGAAGCTTTCTTT. The whole variable domain, remainder taken from reference TRBV5-1 and TRBJ1-1, is KAGVTQTPRYLIKTRGQQVTLSCSPISGHRSVSWYQQTPGQGLQFLFEYFSETQRNKGNFPGRFSGRQFSNSRSEMNVSTLELGDSALYLCASSLTYRTGGTEAFFGQGTRLTVV.

This clonotype appeared many times. The chain recombines TRBV6-1 with TRBJ1-2; 7 nucleotides agree with TRBD1. The V segment lost 3 bases and the J segment 8 bases; nucleotides outside the gene matches: 9. CDR1 is MNHNS and CDR2 is SASEGT in the germline V gene. The CDR3 runs to 14 residues. The CDR3 sequence is CASSDLDRAKGYTF. The CDR3 DNA is TGTGCCAGCAGTGATTTAGACAGGGCGAAGGGCTACACCTTC.

This clonotype turned up a few times. This chain connects TRBV2 to TRBJ2-7, with D maybe TRBD2 (5 bases). In germline, CDR1 is SNHLY, CDR2 FYNNEI. Trimming took off 4 bases at V and 7 bases at J, with 14 bases between the two ends. The CDR3 has 13 residues. The CDR3 spells CASSGKEPGEQYF. The CDR3 nucleotides are TGTGCCAGCAGTGGCAAGGAACCGGGAGAGCAGTACTTC.

This sequence joins TRBV5-1 and TRBJ2-2; D is undetermined. The V end was cut by 7 bases, the J end by 8 bases, with 15 bases between. Germline CDR1 and CDR2: SGHRS and YFSETQ. This CDR3 comprises 13 residues. CDR3 nucleotides: TGCGCCAGCGCGTCGGCCCGGGCGGGGGAGCTGTTTTTT. Amino acids: CASASARAGELFF.

This clonotype came up many times. The CDR3 bases are TGCGCCAGCAGCTTGGCAACCGGGACCTCTGGAAACACCATATATTTT. Its translation: CASSLATGTSGNTIYF. The genes are TRBV5-1 and TRBJ1-3; weak D call: TRBD1 (5 bases). CDR1 and CDR2 from the germline V gene are SGHRS and YFSETQ. Trimming took 0 bases from V and 0 from J, leaving 10 bases between them. The CDR3 is made up of 16 amino acids. Based on the CDR3 plus reference TRBV5-1 and TRBJ1-3, the full variable domain is KAGVTQTPRYLIKTRGQQVTLSCSPISGHRSVSWYQQTPGQGLQFLFEYFSETQRNKGNFPGRFSGRQFSNSRSEMNVSTLELGDSALYLCASSLATGTSGNTIYFGEGSWLTVV.

The chain recombines TRBV6-1 with TRBJ2-7; no clear D gene. The V end lost 0 bases, the J end lost 0 bases, and 12 bases lay between the germline ends. Germline V gene data show CDR1 as MNHNS and CDR2 as SASEGT. The CDR3 consists of 16 residues. CDR3 nucleotide sequence: TGTGCCAGCAGTGAAGCTGTCCTGCCCCGCTCCTACGAGCAGTACTTC. Protein: CASSEAVLPRSYEQYF.

On this clonotype itself: The junction shows a germline mismatch at one end, possibly a read error. The chain is built from TRBV13 and TRBJ1-1; D is unresolved. The CDR3 extends over 14 amino acids. The germline V gene has CDR1 PRHDT and CDR2 FYEKMQ (reference sequence). The CDR3: CASSLVPRQSEAFF. The CDR3 nucleotides read TGTGCCAGCAGCTTAGTTCCACGGCAGTCTGAGGCTTTCTTT.